This T cell receptor beta chain was sequenced for a study of shared clonotypes between healthy human individuals. The V gene lost 7 bases and the J gene lost 0 bases, with 13 bases spanning the gap. There are 14 residues in the CDR3. CDR1 and CDR2 from the germline V gene are SQVTM and ANQGSEA. Data came from immunoSEQ multiplex PCR; TCRdb stores just in-frame clones and leaves some out. The sample contains about 2.4 million clones, just over 90% of which appear only once. This receptor was obtained from a young man in good health. The chain joins TRBV29-1 to TRBJ1-3; tentatively, D is TRBD1 (6 bases). The sequencing sample was made of naive CD4+ T cells sorted from blood. The subset denotes: CD45RA+ positively selected. The CDR3: CSAGGGPSGNTIYF. For the CDR3, the DNA is TGCAGCGCCGGTGGGGGGCCCTCTGGAAACACCATATATTTT.